What follows describes a single TCR beta chain. In this sample, this clone turned up once. This clone's antigen is unknown. Within one base of it there is no much larger clone, and no base qualities were kept. Inclusive of the bounding cysteine and phenylalanine, the CDR3 is 17 residues long. Only CDR3 DNA is held: 51 bases, read in frame from base 1. Reading the germline V gene (reference sequence) gives CDR1 LNHDA and CDR2 SQIVND. V is reduced by 3 bases and J by 4 bases, leaving a spacing of 19 bases between them. The data belong to a study of blood T cell repertoires in COVID-19 (dated by TCRdb to the early 2020s). At the level of the whole study: The collaborator samples originated in the United States, Italy and Spain and spanned the acute and convalescent phases of COVID-19. The prospective study material was composed of cDNA or gDNA derived from T cells, B-cell-depleted T cells, or PBMCs. Subjects who had been exposed to COVID-19, were actively infected with it, or had recovered from it provided the deeply sampled blood TCRbeta repertoires that made up the dataset. The repertoires were made available in a free public database intended to serve as a resource for research on the immune response to SARS-CoV-2. The samples were drawn from two sources: the first 160 participants of the ongoing ImmuneRACE study, and 950 to 1,500 subjects contributed by 6 global collaborators. A de-identified subject ID, COVID-19 status, age in years and sex were almost always included in the sample metadata. Where HLA class I and class II types were available, the types were taken from metadata supplied by the sample provider, not from assay-based typing.

TCRbeta CDR3 regions were amplified from genomic DNA by means of the immunoSEQ Assay, a bias-controlled multiplex PCR. The study's processing was this. The number of nucleated cells in each sample was estimated from the amplification of reference gene primers within the assay. To quantify the absolute abundance of each unique TCRbeta CDR3 rearrangement, sequence reads were collapsed and filtered. For each sample, productive Simpson clonality was calculated as the square root of Simpson's diversity index across productive rearrangements. TCRdb stores this immuneACCESS table with in-frame sequences only. Part of the clones is absent; in the studies checked, under half of the shortfall reflects unresolved V genes, and no reason is known for the rest. From that table come the V and J calls and clone size; the DNA was used to work out D and trimming. The sample table holds about 190,000 clones, of which 82% were seen once. In total, the top ten clones hold 6.5% to 9.5% of the sample.

The research as a whole found: How much clinical and demographic metadata was included differed by source and by participant, and the metadata was provided uncurated.

In Seattle, one collaborating source enrolled patients while the infection was active and tracked those patients longitudinally over the course of disease. The collaborating institutions used their own protocols to collect whole blood in K2EDTA tubes. For TCRbeta analysis, collaborators shipped samples in one of three forms: frozen whole blood, isolated PBMCs, or DNA extracted from either of those sample types. This chain is built from TRBV19 and TRBJ1-5, with TRBD1 tentatively as D gene (5 bases match). The sequencing sample was made of peripheral blood. The source of this sequence is a woman aged 55 to 70 with COVID-19, enrolled during active disease. The CDR3 is CASSIGAGAGVNQPQHF. The nucleotide sequence reads TGTGCCAGTAGTATCGGTGCTGGGGCAGGCGTGAATCAGCCCCAGCATTTT.